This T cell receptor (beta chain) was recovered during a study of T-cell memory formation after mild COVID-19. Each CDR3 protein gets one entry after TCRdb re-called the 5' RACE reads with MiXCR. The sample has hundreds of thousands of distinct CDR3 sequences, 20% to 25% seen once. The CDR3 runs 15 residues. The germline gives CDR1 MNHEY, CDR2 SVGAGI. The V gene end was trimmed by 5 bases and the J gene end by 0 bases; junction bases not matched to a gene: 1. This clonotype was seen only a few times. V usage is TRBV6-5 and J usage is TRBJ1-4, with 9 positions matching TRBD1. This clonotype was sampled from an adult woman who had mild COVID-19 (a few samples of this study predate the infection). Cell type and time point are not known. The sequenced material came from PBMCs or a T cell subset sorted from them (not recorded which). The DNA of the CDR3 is TGTGCCAGCAGTGGACAGGGGACAACTAATGAAAAACTGTTTTTT. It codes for CASSGQGTTNEKLFF.